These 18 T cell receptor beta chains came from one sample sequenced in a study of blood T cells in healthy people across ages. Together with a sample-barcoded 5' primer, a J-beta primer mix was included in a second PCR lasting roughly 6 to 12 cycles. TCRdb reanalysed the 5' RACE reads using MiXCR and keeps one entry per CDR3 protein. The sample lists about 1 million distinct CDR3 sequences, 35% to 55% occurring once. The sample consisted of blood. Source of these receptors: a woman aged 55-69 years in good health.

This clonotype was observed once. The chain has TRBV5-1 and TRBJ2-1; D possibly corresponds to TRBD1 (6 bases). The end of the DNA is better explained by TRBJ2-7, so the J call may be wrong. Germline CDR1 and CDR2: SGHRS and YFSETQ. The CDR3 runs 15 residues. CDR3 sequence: CASSYPGQNYNEQYF. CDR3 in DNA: TGCGCCAGCAGCTACCCTGGACAGAATTACAATGAGCAGTACTTC.

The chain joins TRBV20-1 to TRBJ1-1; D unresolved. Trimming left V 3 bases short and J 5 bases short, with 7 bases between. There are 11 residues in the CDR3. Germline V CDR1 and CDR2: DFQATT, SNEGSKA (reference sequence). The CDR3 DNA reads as TGCAGTGCTAGGGATTGGACTGAAGCTTTCTTT. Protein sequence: CSARDWTEAFF.

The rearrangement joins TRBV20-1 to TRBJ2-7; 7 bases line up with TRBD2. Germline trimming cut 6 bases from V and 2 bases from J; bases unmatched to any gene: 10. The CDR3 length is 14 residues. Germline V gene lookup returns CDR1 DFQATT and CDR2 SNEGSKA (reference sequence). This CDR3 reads CSASPLAAAYEQYF. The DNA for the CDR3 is TGCAGTGCCTCTCCTCTAGCGGCCGCCTACGAGCAGTACTTC.

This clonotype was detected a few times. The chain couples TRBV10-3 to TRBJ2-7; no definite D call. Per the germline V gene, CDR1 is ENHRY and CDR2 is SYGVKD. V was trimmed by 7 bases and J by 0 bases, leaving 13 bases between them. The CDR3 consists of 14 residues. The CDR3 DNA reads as TGTGCCATCAAAACGAAGACGAGCTCCTACGAGCAGTACTTC. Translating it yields CAIKTKTSSYEQYF.

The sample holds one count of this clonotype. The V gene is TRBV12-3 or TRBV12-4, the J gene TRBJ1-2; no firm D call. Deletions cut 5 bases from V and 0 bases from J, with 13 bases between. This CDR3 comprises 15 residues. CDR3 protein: CASSLRLVSNYGYTF. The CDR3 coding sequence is TGTGCCAGCAGTCTTCGGCTAGTTTCTAACTATGGCTACACCTTC.

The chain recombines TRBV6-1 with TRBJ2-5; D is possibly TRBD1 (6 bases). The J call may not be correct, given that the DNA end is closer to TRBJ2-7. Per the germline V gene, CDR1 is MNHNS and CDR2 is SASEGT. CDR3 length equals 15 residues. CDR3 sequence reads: CASSVSPRGSGEQYF. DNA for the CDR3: TGTGCCAGCAGTGTATCGCCTAGGGGGAGTGGCGAGCAGTACTTC.

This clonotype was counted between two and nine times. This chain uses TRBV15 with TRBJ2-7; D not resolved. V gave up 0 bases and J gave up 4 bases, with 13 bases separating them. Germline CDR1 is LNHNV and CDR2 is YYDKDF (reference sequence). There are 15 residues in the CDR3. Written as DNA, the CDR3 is TGTGCCACCAGCAGAGATCGGAGTGCCCTTTACGAGCAGTACTTC. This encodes CATSRDRSALYEQYF.

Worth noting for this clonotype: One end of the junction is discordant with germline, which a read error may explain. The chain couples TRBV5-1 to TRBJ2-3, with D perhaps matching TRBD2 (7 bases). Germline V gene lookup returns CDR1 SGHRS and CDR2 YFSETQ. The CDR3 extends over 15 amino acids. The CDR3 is CASSPNGGAGDTRYF. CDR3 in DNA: TGCGCCAGCAGCCCAAATGGGGGGGCCGGTGATACGCGGTATTTT. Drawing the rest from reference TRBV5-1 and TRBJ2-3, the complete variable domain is KAGVTQTPRYLIKTRGQQVTLSCSPISGHRSVSWYQQTPGQGLQFLFEYFSETQRNKGNFPGRFSGRQFSNSRSEMNVSTLELGDSALYLCASSPNGGAGDTRYFGPGTRLTVL.

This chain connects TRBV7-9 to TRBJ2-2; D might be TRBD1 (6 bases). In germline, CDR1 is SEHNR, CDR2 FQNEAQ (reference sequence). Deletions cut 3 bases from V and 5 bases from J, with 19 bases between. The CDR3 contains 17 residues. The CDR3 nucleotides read TGTGCCAGCAGCTTTCCGAACAGGGTGGGATTGACCGGGGAGCTGTTTTTT. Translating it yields CASSFPNRVGLTGELFF.

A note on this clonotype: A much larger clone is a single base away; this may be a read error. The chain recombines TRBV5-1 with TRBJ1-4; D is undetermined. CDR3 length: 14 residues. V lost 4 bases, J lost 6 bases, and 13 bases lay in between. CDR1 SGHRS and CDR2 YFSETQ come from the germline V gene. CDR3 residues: CASSPDGNDEKLFF. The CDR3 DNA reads TGCGCCAGCAGCCCGGACGGGAATGATGAAAAACTGTTTTTT.

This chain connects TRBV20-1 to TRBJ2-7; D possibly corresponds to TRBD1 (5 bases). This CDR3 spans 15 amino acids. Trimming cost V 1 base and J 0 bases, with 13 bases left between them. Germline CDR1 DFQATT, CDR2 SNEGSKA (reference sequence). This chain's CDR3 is CSARGQPTSSYEQYF. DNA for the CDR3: TGCAGTGCTAGAGGACAGCCCACGAGCTCCTACGAGCAGTACTTC.

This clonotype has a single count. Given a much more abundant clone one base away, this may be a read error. The CDR3 nucleotides read TGCAGTGCTTCATTTAGCGCAGATATGCAGTATTTT. Its translation is CSASFSADMQYF. The chain uses TRBV20-1 and TRBJ2-3, with a possible D match to TRBD2 (5 bases). The CDR3 has 12 amino acids. Germline values: CDR1 DFQATT, CDR2 SNEGSKA (reference sequence).

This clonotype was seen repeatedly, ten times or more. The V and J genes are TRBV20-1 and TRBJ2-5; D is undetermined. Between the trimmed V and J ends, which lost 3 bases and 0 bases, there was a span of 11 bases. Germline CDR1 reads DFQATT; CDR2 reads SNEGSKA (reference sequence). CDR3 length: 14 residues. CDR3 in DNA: TGCAGTGCTAGGGACCGGCTGTACCAAGAGACCCAGTACTTC. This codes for CSARDRLYQETQYF.

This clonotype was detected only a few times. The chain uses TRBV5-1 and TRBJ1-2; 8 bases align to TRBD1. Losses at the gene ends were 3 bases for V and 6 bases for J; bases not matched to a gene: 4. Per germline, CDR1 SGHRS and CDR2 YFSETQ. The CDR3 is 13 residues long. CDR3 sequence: CASSSGQANGYTF. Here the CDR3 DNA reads TGCGCCAGCAGCTCGGGACAGGCTAATGGCTACACCTTC.

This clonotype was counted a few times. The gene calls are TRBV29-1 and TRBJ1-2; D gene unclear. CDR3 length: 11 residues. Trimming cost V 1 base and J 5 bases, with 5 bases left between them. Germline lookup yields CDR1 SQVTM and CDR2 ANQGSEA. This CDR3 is CSVEGDYGYTF. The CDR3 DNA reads TGCAGCGTTGAAGGTGATTATGGCTACACCTTC.

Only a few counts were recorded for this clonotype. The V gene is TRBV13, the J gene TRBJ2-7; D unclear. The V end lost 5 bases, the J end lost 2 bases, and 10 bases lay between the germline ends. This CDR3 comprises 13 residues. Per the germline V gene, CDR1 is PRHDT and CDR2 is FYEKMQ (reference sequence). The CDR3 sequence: CASSADPPYEQYF. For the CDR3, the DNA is TGTGCCAGCAGCGCCGACCCGCCCTACGAGCAGTACTTC.

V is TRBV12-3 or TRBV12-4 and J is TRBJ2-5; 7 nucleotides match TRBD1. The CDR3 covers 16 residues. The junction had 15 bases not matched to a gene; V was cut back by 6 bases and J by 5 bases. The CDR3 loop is CASSPYATGVIETQYF. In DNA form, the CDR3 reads TGTGCCAGCAGCCCTTATGCTACAGGGGTCATCGAGACCCAGTACTTC.

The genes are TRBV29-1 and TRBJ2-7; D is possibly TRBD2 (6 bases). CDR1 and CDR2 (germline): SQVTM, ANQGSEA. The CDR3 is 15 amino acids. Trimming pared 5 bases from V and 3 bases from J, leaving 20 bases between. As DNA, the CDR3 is TGCAGCGTTCGAGAAACGGGTATGGGAGGCTACGAGCAGTACTTC. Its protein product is CSVRETGMGGYEQYF.